These T cell receptor beta chains were read from a single sample in a study of CD8 T cells in ankylosing spondylitis. MiXCR, applied by TCRdb to the 5' RACE reads, yields one record per CDR3 protein. The repertoire includes 150,000 to 200,000 distinct CDR3 sequences, roughly 18% of them detected once, and roughly 4.5% sits in the top ten. The sample taken for sequencing was blood, either unsorted or a sorted T cell fraction (not recorded which). The source is a male donor aged 10-29 years with ankylosing spondylitis or in good health (not recorded which). Each CDR3 is given with its conserved first and last residue.

v_call cdr3_aa
TRBV9 CASSPRSGLGEAFF
TRBV5-1 CASSLPALSPVNTEAFF
TRBV5-1 CASSSDRGAGNTIYF
TRBV2 CARGAGANNEQFF
TRBV12-3/TRBV12-4 CASSPNPNQPQHF
TRBV12-3/TRBV12-4 CASSFMREGGTQYF
TRBV30 CAWWGGLADNEQFF
TRBV7-2 CASSPDRVGSPLHF
TRBV10-3 CAIRQERGDGYTF
TRBV7-9 CASSSTVLNTEAFF
TRBV4-3 CASSPRSVGTDTQYF
TRBV18 CASSPQRDRVYNEQFF
TRBV12-3/TRBV12-4 CASRRTSGGSNEQFF
TRBV7-8 CASSLGDRGAYEQYF
TRBV4-2 CASSQDVAGDEEQFF
TRBV28 CASTRARGEKLFF
TRBV2 CASKGRIYEQYF
TRBV9 CASSVEGGDRGNTEAFF
TRBV11-2 CASSPTSGWNEQFF
TRBV29-1 CSVEEETQYF
TRBV7-2 CASASSGRLDTQYF
TRBV20-1 CSAPGTTRGEKLFF